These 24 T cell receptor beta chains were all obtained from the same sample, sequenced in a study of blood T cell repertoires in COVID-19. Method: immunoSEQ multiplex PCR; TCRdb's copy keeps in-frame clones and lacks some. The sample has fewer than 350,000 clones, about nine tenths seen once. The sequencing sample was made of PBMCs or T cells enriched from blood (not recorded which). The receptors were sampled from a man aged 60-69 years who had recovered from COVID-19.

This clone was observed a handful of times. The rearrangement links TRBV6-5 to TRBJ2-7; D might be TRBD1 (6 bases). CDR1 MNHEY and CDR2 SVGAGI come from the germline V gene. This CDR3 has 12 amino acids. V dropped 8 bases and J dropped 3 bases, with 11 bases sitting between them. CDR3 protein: CASRAGDYEQYF. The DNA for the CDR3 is TGTGCCAGCCGCGCAGGGGACTACGAGCAGTACTTC.

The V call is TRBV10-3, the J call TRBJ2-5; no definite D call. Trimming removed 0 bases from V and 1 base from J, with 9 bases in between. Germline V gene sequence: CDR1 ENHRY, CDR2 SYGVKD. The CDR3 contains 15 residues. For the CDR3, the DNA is TGTGCCATCAGTGAGTCGATGGGCACCCAAGAGACCCAGTACTTC. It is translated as CAISESMGTQETQYF.

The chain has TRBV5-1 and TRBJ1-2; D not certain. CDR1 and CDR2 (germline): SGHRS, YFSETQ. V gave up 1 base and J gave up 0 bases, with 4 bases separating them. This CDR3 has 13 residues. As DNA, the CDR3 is TGCGCCAGCAGCTTGACAGCTAACTATGGCTACACCTTC. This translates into CASSLTANYGYTF.

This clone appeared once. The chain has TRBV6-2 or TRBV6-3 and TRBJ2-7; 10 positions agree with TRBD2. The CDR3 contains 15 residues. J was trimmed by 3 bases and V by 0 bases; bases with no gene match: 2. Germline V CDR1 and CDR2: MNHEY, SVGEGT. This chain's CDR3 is CASSYSVAGGYEQYF. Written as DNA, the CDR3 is TGTGCCAGCAGTTACTCGGTAGCGGGAGGCTACGAGCAGTACTTC.

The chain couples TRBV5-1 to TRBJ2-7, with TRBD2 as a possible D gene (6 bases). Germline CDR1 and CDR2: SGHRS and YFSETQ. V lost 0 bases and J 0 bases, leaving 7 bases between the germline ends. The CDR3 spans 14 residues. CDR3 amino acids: CASSLGGNSYEQYF. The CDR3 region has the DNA TGCGCCAGCAGCTTGGGCGGGAACTCCTACGAGCAGTACTTC. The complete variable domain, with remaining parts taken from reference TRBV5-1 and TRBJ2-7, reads KAGVTQTPRYLIKTRGQQVTLSCSPISGHRSVSWYQQTPGQGLQFLFEYFSETQRNKGNFPGRFSGRQFSNSRSEMNVSTLELGDSALYLCASSLGGNSYEQYFGPGTRLTVT.

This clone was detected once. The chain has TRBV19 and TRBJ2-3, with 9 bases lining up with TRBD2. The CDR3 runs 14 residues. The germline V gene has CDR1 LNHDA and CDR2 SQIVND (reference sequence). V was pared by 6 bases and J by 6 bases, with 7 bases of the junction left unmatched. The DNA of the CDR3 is TGTGCCAGTAGGGATAGCGGGGGAGTCGATACGCAGTATTTT. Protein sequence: CASRDSGGVDTQYF.

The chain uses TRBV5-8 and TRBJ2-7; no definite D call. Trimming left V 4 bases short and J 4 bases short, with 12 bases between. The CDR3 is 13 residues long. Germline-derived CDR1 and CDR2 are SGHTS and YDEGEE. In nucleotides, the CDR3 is TGTGCCAGCAGCCTTGTTGGAGTTTACGAGCAGTACTTC. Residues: CASSLVGVYEQYF.

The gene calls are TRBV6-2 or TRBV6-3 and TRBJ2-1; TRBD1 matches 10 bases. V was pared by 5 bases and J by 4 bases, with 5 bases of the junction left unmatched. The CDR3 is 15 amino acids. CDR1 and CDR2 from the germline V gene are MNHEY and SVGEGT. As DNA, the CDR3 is TGTGCCAGCAGTCAGACAGGGGGCTGGTACAATGAGCAGTTCTTC. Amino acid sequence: CASSQTGGWYNEQFF.

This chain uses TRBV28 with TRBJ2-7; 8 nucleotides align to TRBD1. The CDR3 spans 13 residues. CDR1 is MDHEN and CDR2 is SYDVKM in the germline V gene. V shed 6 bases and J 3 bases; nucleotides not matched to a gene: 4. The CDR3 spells CASRRTGGYEQYF. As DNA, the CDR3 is TGTGCCAGCAGGAGAACAGGGGGCTACGAGCAGTACTTC.

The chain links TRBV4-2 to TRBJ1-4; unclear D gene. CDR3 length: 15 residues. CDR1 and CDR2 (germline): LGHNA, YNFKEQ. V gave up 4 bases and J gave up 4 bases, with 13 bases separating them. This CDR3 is CASSPGEGYNEKLFF. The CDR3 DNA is TGTGCCAGCAGCCCCGGGGAGGGTTATAATGAAAAACTGTTTTTT.

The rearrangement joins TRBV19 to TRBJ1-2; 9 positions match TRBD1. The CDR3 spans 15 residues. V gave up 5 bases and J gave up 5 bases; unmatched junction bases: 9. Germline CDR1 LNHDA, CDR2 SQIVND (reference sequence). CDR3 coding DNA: TGTGCCAGTAGTTCGCAACAGGGGGCACCTTATGGCTACACCTTC. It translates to CASSSQQGAPYGYTF.

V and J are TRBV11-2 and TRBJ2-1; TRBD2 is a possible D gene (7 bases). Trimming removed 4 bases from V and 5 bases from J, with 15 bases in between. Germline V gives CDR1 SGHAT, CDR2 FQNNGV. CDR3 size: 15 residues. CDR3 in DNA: TGTGCCAGCAGCTCCTGGGGGGGCCTAAACAATGAGCAGTTCTTC. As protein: CASSSWGGLNNEQFF. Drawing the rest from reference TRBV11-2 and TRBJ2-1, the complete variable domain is EAGVAQSPRYKIIEKRQSVAFWCNPISGHATLYWYQQILGQGPKLLIQFQNNGVVDDSQLPKDRFSAERLKGVDSTLKIQPAKLEDSAVYLCASSSWGGLNNEQFFGPGTRLTVL.

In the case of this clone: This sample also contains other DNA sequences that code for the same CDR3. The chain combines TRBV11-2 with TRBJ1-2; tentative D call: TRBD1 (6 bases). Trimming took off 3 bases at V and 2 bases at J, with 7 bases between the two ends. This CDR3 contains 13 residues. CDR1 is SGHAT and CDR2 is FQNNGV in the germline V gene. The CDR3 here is CASSFQGNYGYTF. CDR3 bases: TGTGCCAGCAGCTTTCAGGGGAACTATGGCTACACCTTC.

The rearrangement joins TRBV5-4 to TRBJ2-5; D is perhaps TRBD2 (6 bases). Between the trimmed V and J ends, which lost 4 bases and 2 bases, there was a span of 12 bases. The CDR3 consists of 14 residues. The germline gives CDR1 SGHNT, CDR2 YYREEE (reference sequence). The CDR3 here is CASSDRRGQETQYF. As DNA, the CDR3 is TGTGCCAGCAGCGATAGGCGGGGTCAAGAGACCCAGTACTTC.

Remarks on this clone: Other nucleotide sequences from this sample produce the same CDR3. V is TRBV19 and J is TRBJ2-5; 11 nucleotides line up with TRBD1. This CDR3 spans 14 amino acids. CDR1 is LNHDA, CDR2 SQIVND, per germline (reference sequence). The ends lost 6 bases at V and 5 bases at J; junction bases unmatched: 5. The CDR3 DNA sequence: TGTGCCAGTAGCAGGACAGGGGGCTTGGAGACCCAGTACTTC. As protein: CASSRTGGLETQYF. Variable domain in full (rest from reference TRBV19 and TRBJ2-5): DGGITQSPKYLFRKEGQNVTLSCEQNLNHDAMYWYRQDPGQGLRLIYYSQIVNDFQKGDIAEGYSVSREKKESFPLTVTSAQKNPTAFYLCASSRTGGLETQYFGPGTRLLVL.

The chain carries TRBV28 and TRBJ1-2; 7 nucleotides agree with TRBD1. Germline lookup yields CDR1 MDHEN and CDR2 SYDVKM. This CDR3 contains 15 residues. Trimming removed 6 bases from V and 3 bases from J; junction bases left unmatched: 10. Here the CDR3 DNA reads TGTGCCAGCAGCCTAATGACAGGGCTTGACTATGGCTACACCTTC. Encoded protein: CASSLMTGLDYGYTF.

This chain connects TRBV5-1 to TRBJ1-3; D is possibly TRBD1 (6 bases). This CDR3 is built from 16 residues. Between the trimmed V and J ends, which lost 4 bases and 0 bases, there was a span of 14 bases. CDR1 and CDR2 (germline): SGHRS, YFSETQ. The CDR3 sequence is CASSPLTGSSGNTIYF. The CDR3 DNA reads TGCGCCAGCAGCCCTCTAACAGGGAGCTCTGGAAACACCATATATTTT.

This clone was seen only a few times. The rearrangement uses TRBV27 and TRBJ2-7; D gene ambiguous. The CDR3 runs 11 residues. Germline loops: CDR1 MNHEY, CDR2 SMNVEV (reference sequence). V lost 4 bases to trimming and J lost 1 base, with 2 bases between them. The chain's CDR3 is CASSSSYEQYF. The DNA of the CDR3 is TGTGCCAGCAGTTCTTCCTACGAGCAGTACTTC.

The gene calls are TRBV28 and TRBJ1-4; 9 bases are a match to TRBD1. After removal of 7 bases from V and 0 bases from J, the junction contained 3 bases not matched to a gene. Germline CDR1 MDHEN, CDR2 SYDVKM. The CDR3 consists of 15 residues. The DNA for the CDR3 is TGTGCCAGCAAAACAGGGGGCGCAACTAATGAAAAACTGTTTTTT. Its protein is CASKTGGATNEKLFF.

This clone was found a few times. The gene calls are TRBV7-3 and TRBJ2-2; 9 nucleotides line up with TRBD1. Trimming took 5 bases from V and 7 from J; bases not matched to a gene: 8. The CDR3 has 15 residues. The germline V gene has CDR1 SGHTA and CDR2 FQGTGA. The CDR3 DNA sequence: TGTGCCAGCAGCCCGGGGACAGGGTTGAGCGGGGAGCTGTTTTTT. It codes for CASSPGTGLSGELFF.

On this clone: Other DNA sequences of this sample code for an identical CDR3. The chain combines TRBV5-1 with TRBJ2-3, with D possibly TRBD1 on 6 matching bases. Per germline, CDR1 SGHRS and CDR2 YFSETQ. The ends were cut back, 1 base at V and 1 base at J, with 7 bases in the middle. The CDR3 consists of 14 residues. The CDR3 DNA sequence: TGCGCCAGCAGCTTGCGACAGGGCACAGATACGCAGTATTTT. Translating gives CASSLRQGTDTQYF. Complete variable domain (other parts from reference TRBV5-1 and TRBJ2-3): KAGVTQTPRYLIKTRGQQVTLSCSPISGHRSVSWYQQTPGQGLQFLFEYFSETQRNKGNFPGRFSGRQFSNSRSEMNVSTLELGDSALYLCASSLRQGTDTQYFGPGTRLTVL.

CDR3 sequence: CASSETGWNQPQHF. The DNA for the CDR3 is TGTGCCAGCTCAGAGACAGGGTGGAATCAGCCCCAGCATTTT. The J gene is TRBJ1-5, the V gene TRBV18, with 7 bases aligning to TRBD1. Germline V gene sequence: CDR1 KGHSH, CDR2 LQKENI. This CDR3 spans 14 amino acids. The junction had 5 bases not matched to a gene; V was cut back by 5 bases and J by 4 bases. The variable domain in full, completed from reference TRBV18 and TRBJ1-5, reads NAGVMQNPRHLVRRRGQEARLRCSPMKGHSHVYWYRQLPEEGLKFMVYLQKENIIDESGMPKERFSAEFPKEGPSILRIQQVVRGDSAAYFCASSETGWNQPQHFGDGTRLSIL.

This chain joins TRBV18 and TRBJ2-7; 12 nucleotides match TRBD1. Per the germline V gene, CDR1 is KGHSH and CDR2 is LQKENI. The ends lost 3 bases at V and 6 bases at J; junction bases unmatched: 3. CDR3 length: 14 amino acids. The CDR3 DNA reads TGTGCCAGCTCACCCGGGACAGGGGGCCTCGAGCAGTACTTC. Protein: CASSPGTGGLEQYF.

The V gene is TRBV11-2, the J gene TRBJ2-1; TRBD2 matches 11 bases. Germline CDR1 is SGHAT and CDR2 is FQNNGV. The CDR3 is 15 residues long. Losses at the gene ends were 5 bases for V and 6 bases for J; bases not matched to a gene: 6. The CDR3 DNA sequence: TGTGCCAGCAGCCCCGGACTAGCGGGCCCCAATGAGCAGTTCTTC. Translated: CASSPGLAGPNEQFF.